The next 21 T cell receptor beta chains were all read from a single sample in a study of T cell responses to AZD1222 COVID-19 vaccine. The data were produced by immunoSEQ multiplex PCR, yet TCRdb's version contains in-frame clones alone and is incomplete. Here the sample spans some 180,000 clones, about 91% being singletons. Here the sequenced sample was peripheral blood, taken on day 0 of AZD1222 vaccination. The receptors come from an adult in good health.

This rearrangement joins TRBV5-6 to TRBJ1-6; D unresolved. This CDR3 is built from 14 residues. Trimming removed 2 bases at V and 9 bases at J, with 12 bases between. Germline CDR1 and CDR2: SGHDT and YYEEEE. DNA for the CDR3: TGTGCCAGCAGCTTTGATGGGTGGACTTCACCCCTCCACTTT. Amino acids: CASSFDGWTSPLHF.

The chain uses TRBV9 and TRBJ2-1; 7 positions match TRBD2. CDR3 size: 13 residues. Germline V gene lookup returns CDR1 SGDLS and CDR2 YYNGEE. The trim removed 6 bases at V and 8 bases at J, leaving 8 bases unmatched. The CDR3 DNA reads TGTGCCAGCACCGGCGGGGGTTTCGATGAGCAGTTCTTC. This translates into CASTGGGFDEQFF.

Here the CDR3 DNA reads TGTGCCAGCAGCCAGCGGGGGAACTATGGCTACACCTTC. Translation gives CASSQRGNYGYTF. The chain couples TRBV2 to TRBJ1-2; tentative D call: TRBD1 (5 bases). The CDR3 contains 13 residues. Germline V gene sequence: CDR1 SNHLY, CDR2 FYNNEI. V gave up 6 bases and J gave up 2 bases, with 10 bases separating them.

This chain connects TRBV6-1 to TRBJ1-5; D gene uncertain. The CDR3 is 18 amino acids. Germline V CDR1 and CDR2: MNHNS, SASEGT. The V end lost 4 bases, the J end lost 0 bases, and 19 bases lay between the germline ends. Here the CDR3 reads CASSGQASVVYSNQPQHF. The CDR3, as DNA: TGTGCCAGCAGTGGCCAGGCCTCCGTTGTCTATAGCAATCAGCCCCAGCATTTT.

The chain links TRBV7-9 to TRBJ2-1; D is ambiguous. V lost 1 base and J lost 8, with 9 bases in between. Germline CDR1 is SEHNR and CDR2 is FQNEAQ (reference sequence). The CDR3 contains 13 residues. For the CDR3, the DNA is TGTGCCAGCAGCTTAGAACCCTGGGATGAGCAGTTCTTC. Protein product: CASSLEPWDEQFF.

In its sample, this clone was seen once. The CDR3 DNA reads as TGTGCCAGCAGCCAAGATAGCCTGAGGGTAGACGGAACCCCAAGCACCGGGGAGCTGTTTTTT. This codes for CASSQDSLRVDGTPSTGELFF. The chain carries TRBV4-2 and TRBJ2-2; weak D call: TRBD2 (5 bases). The germline CDR1 and CDR2 sequences are LGHNA and YNFKEQ. This CDR3 is 21 amino acids long. Trimming left V 0 bases short and J 4 bases short, with 27 bases between.

The gene calls are TRBV2 and TRBJ2-1; 10 nucleotides align to TRBD2. V was pared by 8 bases and J by 6 bases, with 1 base of the junction left unmatched. The CDR3 sequence is 12 residues long. Per germline, CDR1 SNHLY and CDR2 FYNNEI. CDR3 sequence (DNA): TGTGCCAGCCGGACTAGCGGCAATGAGCAGTTCTTC. Translating gives CASRTSGNEQFF.

The table lists this clone with a count of one. J is TRBJ2-3 and V is TRBV9; 10 bases agree with TRBD2. The germline CDR1 and CDR2 sequences are SGDLS and YYNGEE. After removal of 4 bases from V and 1 base from J, the junction contained 6 bases not matched to a gene. The CDR3 is 16 amino acids. The chain's CDR3 is CASSLGLADRTDTQYF. CDR3 coding DNA: TGTGCCAGCAGCTTAGGACTAGCGGACCGCACAGATACGCAGTATTTT.

The J gene is TRBJ1-5, the V gene TRBV9, with D possibly TRBD1 on 5 matching bases. The CDR3 consists of 14 residues. V was shortened by 1 base and J by 6 bases, with 11 bases between the two germline ends. Per the germline V gene, CDR1 is SGDLS and CDR2 is YYNGEE. The CDR3 DNA reads as TGTGCCAGCAGCGTAAGCAGGGACGCTCAGCCCCAGCATTTT. Translated, it gives CASSVSRDAQPQHF.

The chain couples TRBV7-3 to TRBJ2-5; 7 bases are a match to TRBD2. V lost 5 bases and J lost 6; bases outside the gene matches: 21. The CDR3 extends over 18 amino acids. CDR1 is SGHTA, CDR2 FQGTGA, per germline. The CDR3: CASSPKGYVRGSRQTQYF. CDR3 DNA: TGTGCCAGCAGCCCCAAGGGTTACGTGCGGGGGAGCCGGCAGACCCAGTACTTC.

This chain uses TRBV19 with TRBJ1-3; D not certain. Trimming cost V 8 bases and J 0 bases, with 11 bases left between them. The CDR3 contains 14 residues. The germline gives CDR1 LNHDA, CDR2 SQIVND (reference sequence). CDR3 region: CASYSFNSGNTIYF. The DNA of the CDR3 is TGTGCCAGTTACAGCTTTAACTCTGGAAACACCATATATTTT.

The J gene is TRBJ2-5, the V gene TRBV6-6; D ambiguous. This CDR3 spans 12 amino acids. Trimming removed 3 bases at V and 3 bases at J, with 5 bases between. CDR1 MNHNY and CDR2 SVGAGI come from the germline V gene (reference sequence). CDR3 in amino acids: CASSYSEETQYF. The DNA of the CDR3 is TGTGCCAGCAGTTATTCTGAAGAGACCCAGTACTTC.

This chain connects TRBV27 to TRBJ2-7; 10 positions match TRBD1. Trimming removed 0 bases from V and 2 bases from J; junction bases left unmatched: 4. CDR3 length equals 16 residues. Germline V gene data show CDR1 as MNHEY and CDR2 as SMNVEV (reference sequence). Here the CDR3 reads CASSLSGTGVAYEQYF. In DNA, the CDR3 is TGTGCCAGCAGTTTATCGGGGACAGGGGTTGCCTACGAGCAGTACTTC.

J is TRBJ2-7 and V is TRBV19; D possibly corresponds to TRBD2 (5 bases). The CDR3 sequence is 13 residues long. Germline loops: CDR1 LNHDA, CDR2 SQIVND (reference sequence). V was shortened by 9 bases and J by 3 bases, with 15 bases between the two germline ends. CDR3 protein: CASSPTRLYEQYF. The CDR3 DNA follows: TGTGCCAGCTCCCCTACTAGACTCTACGAGCAGTACTTC. The variable domain in full, completed from reference TRBV19 and TRBJ2-7, reads DGGITQSPKYLFRKEGQNVTLSCEQNLNHDAMYWYRQDPGQGLRLIYYSQIVNDFQKGDIAEGYSVSREKKESFPLTVTSAQKNPTAFYLCASSPTRLYEQYFGPGTRLTVT.

The chain employs TRBV5-5 and TRBJ2-1; D uncertain. Trimming cost V 0 bases and J 8 bases, with 6 bases left between them. Germline CDR1 reads SGHKS; CDR2 reads YYEKEE (reference sequence). This CDR3 is built from 12 residues. This CDR3 reads CASSLANYEQFF. The CDR3 DNA reads TGTGCCAGCAGCTTGGCTAACTATGAGCAGTTCTTC.

The V call is TRBV9, the J call TRBJ1-2; 8 bases are a match to TRBD1. The CDR3 length is 14 residues. Trimming removed 2 bases from V and 2 bases from J; junction bases left unmatched: 2. Germline CDR1 is SGDLS and CDR2 is YYNGEE. For the CDR3, the DNA is TGTGCCAGCAGCGTCCGGACAGGGAACTATGGCTACACCTTC. It encodes CASSVRTGNYGYTF.

The chain is built from TRBV7-8 and TRBJ1-5; D call uncertain. V dropped 2 bases and J dropped 7 bases, with 6 bases sitting between them. Looked up from germline, CDR1 is SGHVS and CDR2 is FQNEAQ. The CDR3 is made up of 12 amino acids. CDR3: CASSLTGQPQHF. The DNA for the CDR3 is TGTGCCAGCAGCTTAACCGGACAGCCCCAGCATTTT.

The chain uses TRBV13 and TRBJ2-1, with TRBD1 identical over 8 bases. Germline V CDR1 and CDR2: PRHDT, FYEKMQ (reference sequence). This CDR3 has 17 amino acids. V lost 5 bases and J lost 7; bases outside the gene matches: 16. This CDR3 is CASSLYPLGQGKNEQFF. CDR3 nucleotides: TGTGCCAGCAGCCTCTACCCTCTCGGACAGGGTAAGAATGAGCAGTTCTTC.

The chain carries TRBV3-1 (or the pseudogene TRBV3-2) and TRBJ2-7; 7 nucleotides agree with TRBD1. CDR1 is LGHDT and CDR2 is YNNKEL in the germline V gene (reference sequence). This CDR3 region has 13 residues. V lost 4 bases to trimming and J lost 2 bases; unmatched junction nucleotides: 2. CDR3 DNA sequence: TGTGCCAGCAGCCGGGACAGCGCCTACGAGCAGTACTTC. This translates into CASSRDSAYEQYF.

This clone was observed once. Different DNA sequences within this sample yield the same CDR3. The genes are TRBV7-2 and TRBJ1-1, with D uncertain. The CDR3 totals 14 residues. Germline loops: CDR1 SGHTA, CDR2 FQGNSA. V lost 1 base, J lost 0 bases, and 6 bases lay in between. CDR3 loop: CASSLGRLNTEAFF. The CDR3 region has the DNA TGTGCCAGCAGCTTAGGGCGTCTGAACACTGAAGCTTTCTTT.

The chain uses TRBV24-1 and TRBJ2-1; no clear D gene. Trimming cost V 4 bases and J 3 bases, with 3 bases left between them. Germline CDR1 is KGHDR and CDR2 is SFDVKD. The CDR3 length is 12 residues. The CDR3 protein is CATSDYYNEQFF. As DNA, the CDR3 is TGTGCCACCAGTGACTACTACAATGAGCAGTTCTTC.